These 24 T cell receptor beta chains were sequenced from one sample in a study of blood T cell repertoires in COVID-19. Assay used: immunoSEQ multiplex PCR; TCRdb lists only in-frame clones, some missing. The data contain under 300,000 clones, around 90% of them seen just once; the ten biggest clones take up 1.5% to 2%. The sample consisted of PBMCs or T cells enriched from blood (not recorded which). These receptors were obtained from a woman aged 40 to 50 who had recovered from COVID-19.

This clone was counted only a few times. This chain connects TRBV4-1 to TRBJ1-6, with D possibly matching TRBD1 (6 bases). The CDR3 loop spans 16 amino acids. The germline V and J ends were trimmed by 2 bases and 8 bases, with 16 bases remaining between them. CDR1 is MGHRA and CDR2 is YSYEKL in the germline V gene. CDR3 region: CASSQFPQGRDSPLHF. Written as DNA, the CDR3 is TGCGCCAGCAGCCAATTTCCCCAGGGGCGCGATTCACCCCTCCACTTT.

The J gene is TRBJ2-6, the V gene TRBV9, with 7 bases that match TRBD1. CDR3 length: 16 amino acids. Germline V gives CDR1 SGDLS, CDR2 YYNGEE. The J segment lost 2 bases and the V segment lost 2 bases, leaving 4 bases of the junction unmatched. The CDR3 bases are TGTGCCAGCAGCGTCAGGGGGAAACCTGGGGCCAACGTCCTGACTTTC. As protein: CASSVRGKPGANVLTF.

The CDR3 loop reads CASSVALASSQETQYF. CDR3 DNA: TGTGCCAGCAGCGTAGCCTTGGCTAGCAGCCAAGAGACCCAGTACTTC. The chain links TRBV9 to TRBJ2-5; tentatively, D is TRBD2 (5 bases). The CDR3 is 16 amino acids. The V gene's germline CDR1 is SGDLS and CDR2 YYNGEE. With 0 bases removed from V and 1 base from J, the gap between germline ends came to 13 bases.

The rearrangement uses TRBV5-4 and TRBJ2-5; TRBD2 matches at 10 bases. Trimming removed 1 base from V and 4 bases from J; junction bases left unmatched: 7. CDR1 and CDR2 (germline): SGHNT, YYREEE (reference sequence). The CDR3 is made up of 16 amino acids. In DNA, the CDR3 is TGTGCCAGCAGCTTGCGAGCGGGAGGGTATATAGAGACCCAGTACTTC. Protein product: CASSLRAGGYIETQYF.

V and J are TRBV6-5 and TRBJ2-7; 9 bases map to TRBD1. CDR1 is MNHEY and CDR2 is SVGAGI in the germline V gene. The CDR3 runs 16 residues. Trimming took 4 bases from V and 4 from J; bases not matched to a gene: 11. The CDR3 DNA reads as TGTGCCAGCAGTTCAACCCCGGGACAGGGTATGTACGAGCAGTACTTC. Translating it yields CASSSTPGQGMYEQYF.

The chain has TRBV2 and TRBJ2-1; D remains unclear. In germline, CDR1 is SNHLY, CDR2 FYNNEI. CDR3 size: 12 residues. V shed 1 base and J shed 10 bases, with 8 bases lying between them. The CDR3 region is CASSEELGEQFF. The CDR3 nucleotides are TGTGCCAGCAGTGAAGAATTGGGCGAGCAGTTCTTC. Drawing the rest from reference TRBV2 and TRBJ2-1, the complete variable domain is EPEVTQTPSHQVTQMGQEVILRCVPISNHLYFYWYRQILGQKVEFLVSFYNNEISEKSEIFDDQFSVERPDGSNFTLKIRSTKLEDSAMYFCASSEELGEQFFGPGTRLTVL.

The V gene is TRBV14, the J gene TRBJ2-7; 8 positions match TRBD2. The CDR3 runs 15 residues. With 4 bases clipped from V and 3 bases from J, the junction kept 8 bases outside the gene matches. CDR1 is SGHDN, CDR2 FVKESK, per germline. CDR3 in amino acids: CASSRWRGEGYEQYF. CDR3 DNA: TGTGCCAGCAGCCGCTGGCGGGGGGAGGGCTACGAGCAGTACTTC.

This sequence joins TRBV5-4 and TRBJ1-3, with D perhaps matching TRBD1 (6 bases). The CDR3 is 19 amino acids. V dropped 0 bases and J dropped 2 bases, with 21 bases sitting between them. The V gene's germline CDR1 is SGHNT and CDR2 YYREEE (reference sequence). In DNA, the CDR3 is TGTGCCAGCAGCTTGGGACGAGAAAAAACAGGGCTGGCTGGAAACACCATATATTTT. Translated, it gives CASSLGREKTGLAGNTIYF.

The V and J genes are TRBV7-9 and TRBJ1-2; no definite D call. V was pared by 5 bases and J by 2 bases, with 9 bases between. CDR3 length equals 13 residues. The germline CDR1 and CDR2 sequences are SEHNR and FQNEAQ (reference sequence). CDR3 loop: CASSQAVNYGYTF. The CDR3 DNA is TGTGCCAGCAGCCAAGCGGTGAACTATGGCTACACCTTC.

The V and J genes are TRBV5-1 and TRBJ1-1; D is perhaps TRBD1 (5 bases). Trimming pared 3 bases from V and 0 bases from J, leaving 18 bases between. CDR3 size: 17 residues. In germline, CDR1 is SGHRS, CDR2 YFSETQ. The CDR3: CASSSRRLDNMNTEAFF. CDR3 in DNA: TGCGCCAGCAGCTCCCGGAGATTGGACAACATGAACACTGAAGCTTTCTTT.

This clone was detected once. V and J are TRBV3-1 (or the pseudogene TRBV3-2) and TRBJ2-3, with 8 bases that match TRBD2. Germline V CDR1 and CDR2: LGHDT, YNNKEL (reference sequence). J lost 1 base, V lost 2 bases, and 5 bases had no gene match. The CDR3 runs 16 residues. The CDR3 DNA follows: TGTGCCAGCAGCCAACGGACGGGAGGGGGCACAGATACGCAGTATTTT. Amino acid sequence: CASSQRTGGGTDTQYF.

V is TRBV2 and J is TRBJ2-7; the match to TRBD2 covers 8 bases. J was trimmed by 0 bases and V by 8 bases; bases with no gene match: 6. Looked up from germline, CDR1 is SNHLY and CDR2 is FYNNEI. This CDR3 has 14 amino acids. This CDR3 is CASRIAGTSYEQYF. CDR3 coding DNA: TGTGCCAGCCGGATAGCGGGGACCTCCTACGAGCAGTACTTC.

This clone was counted a few times. V and J are TRBV5-1 and TRBJ1-3, with 7 bases fitting TRBD1. Germline-derived CDR1 and CDR2 are SGHRS and YFSETQ. The CDR3 runs to 14 residues. J lost 0 bases, V lost 4 bases, and 1 base had no gene match. CDR3 in DNA: TGCGCCAGCAGCACAGGGGACTCTGGAAACACCATATATTTT. Translating gives CASSTGDSGNTIYF.

The V gene is TRBV3-1 (or the pseudogene TRBV3-2), the J gene TRBJ1-1; D may be TRBD1 (5 bases). The CDR3 has 14 amino acids. The germline V and J ends were trimmed by 1 base and 7 bases, with 13 bases remaining between them. CDR1 and CDR2 (germline): LGHDT, YNNKEL (reference sequence). CDR3 residues: CASSQGGARLEAFF. The DNA for the CDR3 is TGTGCCAGCAGCCAAGGTGGGGCCCGGCTTGAAGCTTTCTTT.

This chain uses TRBV15 with TRBJ2-5, with 11 bases identical to TRBD2. The V segment lost 1 base and the J segment 5 bases; nucleotides outside the gene matches: 9. The CDR3 length is 17 residues. The V gene's germline CDR1 is LNHNV and CDR2 YYDKDF (reference sequence). The DNA of the CDR3 is TGTGCCACCAGCAGAGGAATTAGCGGGAGGGCGGCCGAGACCCAGTACTTC. This sequence encodes CATSRGISGRAAETQYF.

This rearrangement joins TRBV6-2 or TRBV6-3 to TRBJ1-2, with 9 positions matching TRBD1. Germline V CDR1 and CDR2: MNHEY, SVGEGT. V gave up 4 bases and J gave up 9 bases; unmatched junction bases: 6. This CDR3 has 13 residues. CDR3 region: CASSLGQGSSYTF. The CDR3 nucleotides read TGTGCCAGCAGTTTGGGACAGGGAAGTAGCTACACCTTC.

A few counts support this clone. The V gene is TRBV2, the J gene TRBJ2-3; TRBD2 agrees at 10 bases. The CDR3 sequence is 17 residues long. V shed 10 bases and J 2 bases; nucleotides not matched to a gene: 15. CDR1 SNHLY and CDR2 FYNNEI come from the germline V gene. Written as DNA, the CDR3 is TGTGCCACCTCTCGATCCAGCGGGGGGGCCCCCACAGATACGCAGTATTTT. Amino acid sequence: CATSRSSGGAPTDTQYF.

The J gene is TRBJ1-1, the V gene TRBV29-1; perhaps TRBD1 as D (5 bases). Germline V gene data show CDR1 as SQVTM and CDR2 as ANQGSEA. CDR3 length: 14 residues. Deletions cut 5 bases from V and 2 bases from J, with 15 bases between. CDR3 in DNA: TGCAGCGTTTGCCAGATCAGGGCCAACACTGAAGCTTTCTTT. It encodes CSVCQIRANTEAFF. Variable domain in full (rest from reference TRBV29-1 and TRBJ1-1): SAVISQKPSRDICQRGTSLTIQCQVDSQVTMMFWYRQQPGQSLTLIATANQGSEATYESGFVIDKFPISRPNLTFSTLTVSNMSPEDSSIYLCSVCQIRANTEAFFGQGTRLTVV.

This chain joins TRBV4-2 and TRBJ1-5; D possibly corresponds to TRBD1 (6 bases). The CDR3 loop spans 18 amino acids. V was cut by 0 bases and J by 4 bases, with 19 bases left in between. Germline CDR1 LGHNA, CDR2 YNFKEQ. The CDR3 loop reads CASSQDLRGGGRNQPQHF. CDR3 DNA: TGTGCCAGCAGCCAAGATCTTAGAGGGGGGGGTCGGAATCAGCCCCAGCATTTT.

This chain uses TRBV12-3 or TRBV12-4 with TRBJ1-1, with no clear D. Trimming shortened V by 0 bases and J by 1 base, and 3 bases separated the two germline ends. This CDR3 has 13 residues. CDR3 residues: CASSLAQNTEAFF. In DNA, the CDR3 is TGTGCCAGCAGTTTAGCTCAGAACACTGAAGCTTTCTTT.

The V call is TRBV2, the J call TRBJ1-6; D might be TRBD1 (5 bases). This CDR3 spans 12 amino acids. Germline lookup yields CDR1 SNHLY and CDR2 FYNNEI. Trimming took 4 bases from V and 11 from J, leaving 9 bases between them. The CDR3 reads CASSGTGTPLHF. The CDR3 DNA sequence: TGTGCCAGCAGTGGCACAGGTACACCCCTCCACTTT.

J is TRBJ2-7 and V is TRBV14, with D possibly matching TRBD1 (6 bases). The germline CDR1 and CDR2 sequences are SGHDN and FVKESK. The CDR3 extends over 11 amino acids. V dropped 6 bases and J dropped 3 bases, with 6 bases sitting between them. The CDR3 here is CASRQGYEQYF. The CDR3 nucleotides read TGTGCCAGCAGACAGGGCTACGAGCAGTACTTC.

The rearrangement joins TRBV15 to TRBJ1-2; the D is unclear. The CDR3 extends over 13 amino acids. Germline V lookup: CDR1 LNHNV, CDR2 YYDKDF (reference sequence). V was clipped by 5 bases and J by 5 bases, with 12 bases between them. The CDR3 spells CATSPDKAYGYTF. In DNA form, the CDR3 reads TGTGCCACCAGCCCCGACAAGGCATATGGCTACACCTTC. Combining the CDR3 with reference TRBV15 and TRBJ1-2 gives the whole variable domain DAMVIQNPRYQVTQFGKPVTLSCSQTLNHNVMYWYQQKSSQAPKLLFHYYDKDFNNEADTPDNFQSRRPNTSFCFLDIRSPGLGDTAMYLCATSPDKAYGYTFGSGTRLTVV.

This CDR3 is CASSGDRSYTEAFF. The CDR3, as DNA: TGTGCCAGCAGTGGTGACAGGTCGTACACTGAAGCTTTCTTT. The V and J genes are TRBV2 and TRBJ1-1; weak D call: TRBD1 (6 bases). With 4 bases removed from V and 3 bases from J, the gap between germline ends came to 12 bases. Germline V gene data show CDR1 as SNHLY and CDR2 as FYNNEI. The CDR3 contains 14 residues.